This TCR beta chain was retrieved from a study of early T cells in non-severe SARS-CoV-2 infection. Study conclusions and caveats: There was a bias toward anti-spike CD8 responses in VDJdb matching, which missed private and CD4 specificities.

This clonotype was counted between two and nine times. Its antigen is unknown. Tagging with unique molecular identifiers was applied to individual cDNA molecules. Each CDR3 protein gets one entry after TCRdb re-called the 5' RACE reads with MiXCR. The sample has roughly 50,000 distinct CDR3 sequences; 7.5% to 10% are singletons. The CDR3 runs to 12 residues. Trimming cost V 9 bases and J 8 bases, with 16 bases left between them. Germline V lookup: CDR1 MDHEN, CDR2 SYDVKM. The clonotype comes from an adult who was a healthcare worker with PCR-confirmed SARS-CoV-2 infection or an uninfected control (not recorded which). The chain carries TRBV28 and TRBJ1-1; D may be TRBD1 (5 bases). Sequencing input: whole blood. The CDR3 nucleotides are TGTGCCAGTTTCAGGGTGGGCTTGGAAGCTTTCTTT. It yields the protein CASFRVGLEAFF. Full variable domain (missing parts from reference TRBV28 and TRBJ1-1): DVKVTQSSRYLVKRTGEKVFLECVQDMDHENMFWYRQDPGLGLRLIYFSYDVKMKEKGDIPEGYSVSREKKERFSLILESASTNQTSMYLCASFRVGLEAFFGQGTRLTVV.